This T cell receptor (beta chain) was recorded in a study of cytomegalovirus exposure and HLA in healthy donors. Study conclusions and caveats: Using the classifier, cytomegalovirus status was reportedly diagnosed with high specificity and sensitivity.

In germline, CDR1 is SGHRS, CDR2 YFSETQ. The CDR3 contains 16 residues. Trimming took 4 bases from V and 2 from J; bases not matched to a gene: 5. Primers: 60 Vbeta forward and 13 Jbeta reverse. The protocol was immunoSEQ multiplex PCR, while the TCRdb copy is restricted to in-frame clones and leaves out a portion. The sample has roughly 100,000 clones, less than 85% seen once; the top ten hold over 15%. Comments on this clone: Its matching antigen is unknown.

This TCR was sampled from a woman aged 55-69 years in good health and CMV-seropositive. Input material: PBMCs. The genes are TRBV5-1 and TRBJ2-2, with 10 bases matching TRBD2. CDR3 sequence reads: CASSQTSGRNTGELFF. CDR3 nucleotides: TGCGCCAGCAGCCAGACTAGCGGGCGTAACACCGGGGAGCTGTTTTTT.